The present entry profiles one T cell receptor (beta chain) with its context. The target antigen is unknown. The sample belongs to a study of monozygotic twins with inflammatory bowel disease. Study results and limitations: Whether twins were concordant or discordant made no difference to repertoire similarity, possibly from limited power.

Reprocessing the 5' RACE reads, TCRdb reports a single entry for every CDR3 protein and omits DNA. The sample has fewer than 350,000 distinct CDR3 sequences. Sequencing was performed on blood. The sequence derives from a human donor with ulcerative colitis or Crohn's disease, or a healthy co-twin of an affected twin (not recorded which).

This CDR3 is CASSLRRGVDEQYF. J is TRBJ2-7 and V is TRBV5-6; TCRdb designates TRBD1, a call that cannot be tested without DNA. CDR3 length: 14 residues. Germline-derived CDR1 and CDR2 are SGHDT and YYEEEE.